This T cell receptor (beta chain) was observed in a study of CD8 T cells in ankylosing spondylitis. Each CDR3 protein is one row after TCRdb ran MiXCR on the 5' RACE reads. The sample has about 330,000 distinct CDR3 sequences, roughly 8% seen once. Germline values: CDR1 SGHVS, CDR2 FNYEAQ. With 5 bases removed from V and 4 bases from J, the gap between germline ends came to 15 bases. The length of the CDR3 is 14 residues. This clonotype was observed a handful of times. Antigen: not known. Study-level results: CD8+ disease-linked clones were present at relatively low frequencies in blood. A motif of 7 or 8 highly homologous TCR beta variants was seen as apparently characteristic of ankylosing spondylitis blood. Some of these motif variants have turned up before, in reports on reactive arthritis synovial fluid and blood. Enrichment of disease-linked clones was reportedly significant in matched ankylosing spondylitis synovial fluid.

This clonotype was sampled from a male donor with ankylosing spondylitis. The V call is TRBV7-6, the J call TRBJ2-7; perhaps TRBD2 as D (6 bases). Sequenced material: blood, either unsorted or a sorted T cell fraction (not recorded which). For the CDR3, the DNA is TGTGCCAGCAGCCCCGTCGGGAGCGGTTACGAGCAGTACTTC. It translates to CASSPVGSGYEQYF.